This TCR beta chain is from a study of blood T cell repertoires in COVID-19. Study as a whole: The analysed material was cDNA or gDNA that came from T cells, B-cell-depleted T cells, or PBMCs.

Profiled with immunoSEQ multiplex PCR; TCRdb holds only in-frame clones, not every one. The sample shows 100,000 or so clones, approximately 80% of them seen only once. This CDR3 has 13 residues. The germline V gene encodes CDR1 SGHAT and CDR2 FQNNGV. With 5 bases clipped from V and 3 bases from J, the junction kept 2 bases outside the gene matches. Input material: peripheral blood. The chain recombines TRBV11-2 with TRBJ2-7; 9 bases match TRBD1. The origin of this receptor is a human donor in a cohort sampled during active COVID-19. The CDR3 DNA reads TGTGCCAGCAGCCAGGGACAGGGCTACGAGCAGTACTTC. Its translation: CASSQGQGYEQYF.